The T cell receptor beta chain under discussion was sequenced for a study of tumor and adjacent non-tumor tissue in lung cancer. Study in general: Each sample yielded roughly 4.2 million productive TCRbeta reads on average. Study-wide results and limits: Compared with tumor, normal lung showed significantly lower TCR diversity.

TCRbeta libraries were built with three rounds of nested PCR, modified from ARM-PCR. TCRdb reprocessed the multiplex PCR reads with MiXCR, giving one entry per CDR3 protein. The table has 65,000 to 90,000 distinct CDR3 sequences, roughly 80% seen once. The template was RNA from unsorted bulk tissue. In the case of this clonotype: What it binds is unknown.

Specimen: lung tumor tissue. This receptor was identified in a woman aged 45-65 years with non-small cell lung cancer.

The CDR3 loop reads CASSPSSYKQYF. In nucleotides, the CDR3 is TGTGCCAGCAGCCCGAGCTCGTACAAGCAGTACTTC. The chain carries TRBV28 and TRBJ2-7, with D uncertain. The germline V gene encodes CDR1 MDHEN and CDR2 SYDVKM. The V and J ends lost 6 bases and 8 bases respectively, with 14 bases between them. CDR3 length: 12 amino acids.